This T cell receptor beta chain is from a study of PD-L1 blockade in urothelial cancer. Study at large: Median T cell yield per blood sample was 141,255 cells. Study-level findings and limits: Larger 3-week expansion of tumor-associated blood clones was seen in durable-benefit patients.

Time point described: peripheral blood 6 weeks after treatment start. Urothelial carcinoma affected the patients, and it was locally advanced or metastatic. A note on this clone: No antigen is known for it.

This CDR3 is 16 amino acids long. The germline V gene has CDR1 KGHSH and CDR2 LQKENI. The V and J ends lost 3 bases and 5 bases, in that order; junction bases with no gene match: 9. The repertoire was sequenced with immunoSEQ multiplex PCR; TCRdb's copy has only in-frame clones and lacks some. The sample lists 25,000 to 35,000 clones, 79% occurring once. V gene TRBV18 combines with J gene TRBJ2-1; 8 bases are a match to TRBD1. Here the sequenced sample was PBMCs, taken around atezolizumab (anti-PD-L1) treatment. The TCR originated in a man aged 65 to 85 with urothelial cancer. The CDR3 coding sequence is TGTGCCAGCTCACCTCTTCCCGGGACAGGACACAATGAGCAGTTCTTC. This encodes CASSPLPGTGHNEQFF.